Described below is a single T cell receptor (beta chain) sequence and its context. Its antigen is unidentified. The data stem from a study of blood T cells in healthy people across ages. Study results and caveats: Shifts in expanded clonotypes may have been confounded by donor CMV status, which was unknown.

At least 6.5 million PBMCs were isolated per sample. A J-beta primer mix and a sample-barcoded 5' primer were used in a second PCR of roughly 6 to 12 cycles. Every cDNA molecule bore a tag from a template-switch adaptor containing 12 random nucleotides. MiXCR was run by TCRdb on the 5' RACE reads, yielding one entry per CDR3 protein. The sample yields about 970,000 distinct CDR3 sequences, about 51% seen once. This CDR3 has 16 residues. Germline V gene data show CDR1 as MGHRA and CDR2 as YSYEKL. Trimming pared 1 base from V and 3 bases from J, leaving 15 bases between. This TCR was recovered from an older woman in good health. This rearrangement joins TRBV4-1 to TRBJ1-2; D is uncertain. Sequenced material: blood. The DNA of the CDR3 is TGCGCCAGCAGCCAAGTACGTTCTGAGTGGGACTATGGCTACACCTTC. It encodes CASSQVRSEWDYGYTF.